The 2 T cell receptor beta chains below come from one sample, sequenced in a study of metastatic and nonmetastatic thyroid tumors (TCRdb year 2020). Receptor libraries were prepared by PCR. TCRdb shows the sequencer as Illumina HiSeq 4000. TCRdb cleaned the public reads at Q25 with fastp, built clones with MiXCR and kept in-frame beta chains. The sample profile shows roughly 48,000 clones; 17% of them were found once. The ten most abundant clones make up approximately 3.1% of the sample. Before undergoing thyroid surgery, none of the patients had been given any kind of treatment. The sample was blood. The receptors come from a female donor with papillary thyroid cancer or a benign thyroid nodule (not recorded which). Some clones in this sample may be carry-over from other donors' samples.

To note about this clone: The junction shows a germline mismatch at one end, possibly a read error. The chain carries TRBV6-1 and TRBJ1-1; the D gene is possibly TRBD1 (5 bases). Germline V lookup: CDR1 MNHNS, CDR2 SASEGT. The CDR3 totals 15 residues. The CDR3 bases are TGTGCCAGCAGTGAACTCGGGTGTACGGACACTGAATCTTTCTTT. This translates into CASSELGCTDTESFF.

The chain recombines TRBV20-1 with TRBJ2-7; TRBD2 matches 7 bases. The V gene end was trimmed by 1 base and the J gene end by 3 bases; junction bases not matched to a gene: 6. Germline assignment: CDR1 DFQATT and CDR2 SNEGSKA (reference sequence). The CDR3 spans 14 residues. The CDR3 sequence: CSARGGRALYEQYF. The DNA of the CDR3 is TGCAGTGCTAGAGGTGGGAGGGCCCTCTACGAGCAGTACTTC.